This T cell receptor beta chain was sequenced for a study of Ad26.COV2.S vaccination and SARS-CoV-2 variants. Clones were sequenced by immunoSEQ multiplex PCR, and TCRdb holds only the in-frame ones, with some missing. Seen here are roughly 680,000 clones, 89% observed once, and the top ten hold about 1.5%. Trimming shortened V by 5 bases and J by 2 bases, and 15 bases separated the two germline ends. This CDR3 region has 15 residues. Germline V gene lookup returns CDR1 SGHTA and CDR2 FQGNSA. Treatment given: over 15 received Ad26.COV2.S at low or high dose, single or two shots; five or six received placebo; per-sample allocation not given. Sampling was done on day 63 after the first vaccine or placebo injection.

V gene TRBV7-2 combines with J gene TRBJ1-1; D might be TRBD1 (6 bases). The TCR originated in a person aged 18-65 years who received the Ad26.COV2.S COVID-19 vaccine or a placebo. This material consisted of peripheral blood, taken in a trial of Ad26.COV2.S vaccine versus placebo. The CDR3 region is CASSPDRARNTEAFF. CDR3 bases: TGTGCCAGCAGCCCGGACAGAGCCAGAAACACTGAAGCTTTCTTT.